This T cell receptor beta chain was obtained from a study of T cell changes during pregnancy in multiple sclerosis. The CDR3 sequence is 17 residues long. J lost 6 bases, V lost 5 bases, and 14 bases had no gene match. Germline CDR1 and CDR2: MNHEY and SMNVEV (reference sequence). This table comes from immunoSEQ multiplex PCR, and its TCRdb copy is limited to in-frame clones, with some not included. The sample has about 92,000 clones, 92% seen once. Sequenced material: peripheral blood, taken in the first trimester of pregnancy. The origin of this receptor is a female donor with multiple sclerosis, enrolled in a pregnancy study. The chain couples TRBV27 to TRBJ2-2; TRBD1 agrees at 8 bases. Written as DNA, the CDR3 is TGTGCCAGCAGTCCCGCCCAGCACAGGGGGTCCGCCGGGGAGCTGTTTTTT. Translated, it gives CASSPAQHRGSAGELFF.